The subject of this entry is one TCR beta chain. The data were produced by immunoSEQ multiplex PCR, yet TCRdb's version contains in-frame clones alone and is incomplete. The sample contains about 1.5 million clones, 95% to 99% of which appear only once. Germline V gene lookup returns CDR1 MNHEY and CDR2 SVGAGI. This CDR3 has 16 amino acids. V lost 1 base and J lost 1; bases outside the gene matches: 4. The data were taken from a study of shared clonotypes between healthy human individuals. Sequencing used naive CD4+ T cells sorted from blood. Described subset: CD45RA+ positively selected. The chain uses TRBV6-5 and TRBJ1-2; 9 nucleotides agree with TRBD1. The sequence was collected from a man younger than 45 in good health. CDR3 in DNA: TGTGCCAGCAGTTACTACGGGACAGGGAGTAACTATGGCTACACCTTC. As protein: CASSYYGTGSNYGYTF.